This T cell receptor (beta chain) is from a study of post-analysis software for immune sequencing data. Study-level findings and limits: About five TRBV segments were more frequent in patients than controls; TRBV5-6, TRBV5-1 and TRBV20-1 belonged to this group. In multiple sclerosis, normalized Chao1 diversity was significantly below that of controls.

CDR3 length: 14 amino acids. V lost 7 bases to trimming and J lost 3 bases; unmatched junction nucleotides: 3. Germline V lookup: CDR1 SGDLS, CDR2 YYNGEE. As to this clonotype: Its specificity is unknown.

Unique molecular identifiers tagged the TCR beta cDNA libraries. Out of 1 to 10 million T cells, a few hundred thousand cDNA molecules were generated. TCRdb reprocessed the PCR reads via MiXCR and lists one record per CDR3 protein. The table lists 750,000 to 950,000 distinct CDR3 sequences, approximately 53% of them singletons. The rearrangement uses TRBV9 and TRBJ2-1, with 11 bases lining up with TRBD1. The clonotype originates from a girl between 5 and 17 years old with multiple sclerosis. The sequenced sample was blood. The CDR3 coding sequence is TGTGCCAGCGGGACAGGGGGAATCTACAATGAGCAGTTCTTC. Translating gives CASGTGGIYNEQFF.